These T cell receptor beta chains were read from a single sample in a study of cytomegalovirus exposure and HLA in healthy donors. Only in-frame clones appear in the TCRdb table, and some are missing; sequencing was by immunoSEQ multiplex PCR. The sample lists approximately 290,000 clones; 75% to 90% were seen once. Sequenced material: PBMCs. Every receptor here comes from a girl aged 2-10 years in good health and CMV-seronegative. The CDR3 runs from the conserved cysteine through the conserved F or W. The order of the fields is V gene, J gene, CDR3 length, CDR3 protein.

>TRBV9|TRBJ2-7|16
CASSAPPGAAPYEQYF
>TRBV7-9|TRBJ1-4|15
CASSPNRVGGEKLFF
>TRBV7-9|TRBJ2-7|14
CASSEQGSSYEQYF
>TRBV5-6|TRBJ1-2|18
CASSPLLYAGDLNYGYTF
>TRBV2|TRBJ2-3|14
CASSERGGWDTQYF
>TRBV6-6|TRBJ1-1|14
CASSQGGMVTEAFF
>TRBV4-1|TRBJ2-7|13
CASSPVPSYEQYF
>TRBV9|TRBJ2-2|13
CASSEQITGELFF
>TRBV5-1|TRBJ2-1|15
CASSLQGNSYNEQFF
>TRBV7-8|TRBJ2-3|15
CASSFPRTSTDTQYF
>TRBV28|TRBJ2-4|18
CASSLFRGSPLAKNIQYF
>TRBV19|TRBJ2-7|14
CASSMLPGVYEQYF
>TRBV12-5|TRBJ1-4|13
CASGLAGGEKLFF
>TRBV5-1|TRBJ1-2|13
CASSNLGVFGYTF
>TRBV14|TRBJ2-3|15
CASSRHLLLGGTQYF
>TRBV6-5|TRBJ2-3|15
CASSRLAGPTDTQYF
>TRBV7-9|TRBJ2-1|15
CASITPGERIGEQFF
>TRBV15|TRBJ2-1|16
CATSRGRAGPNNEQFF
>TRBV10-3|TRBJ2-7|16
CAISRPRLAGVFEQYF
>TRBV2|TRBJ1-5|14
CASRGQGMRQPQHF
>TRBV7-3|TRBJ2-3|18
CASSSNSLLAGGPDTQYF
>TRBV6-1|TRBJ2-1|12
CASSDWRNEQFF
>TRBV30|TRBJ1-5|15
CAWSLGARAWQPQHF
>TRBV28|TRBJ2-7|16
CASSLWGFWSLYEQYF
>TRBV5-6|TRBJ2-2|15
CASSLWQPNTGELFF
>TRBV7-9|TRBJ2-1|17
CASSRLGLAGGLGEQFF
>TRBV5-1|TRBJ2-1|18
CASSLLVIGSLSYNEQFF
>TRBV14|TRBJ1-2|13
CASSRRTGKGYTF
>TRBV28|TRBJ1-2|14
CASSFSRDNYGYTF
>TRBV14|TRBJ1-2|14
CASRGWGQEGGYTF
>TRBV18|TRBJ2-7|17
CASSPPKTSGDIYEQYF
>TRBV10-3|TRBJ2-1|17
CAISEAGGIGAYNEQFF
>TRBV10-1|TRBJ2-5|16
CASSLGLAGVGETQYF
>TRBV5-1|TRBJ2-1|15
CASTPIAGVNNEQFF
>TRBV7-9|TRBJ2-7|14
CASSLGTVSYEQYF
>TRBV18|TRBJ2-7|13
CASSPDQVYEQYF
>TRBV27|TRBJ2-7|17
CASSLYSGTGGTYEQYF
>TRBV7-6|TRBJ1-1|12
CASSQGGTEAFF
>TRBV27|TRBJ2-2|15
CASSLVEGLAGELFF
>TRBV7-3|TRBJ2-1|16
CASSPSGRAFPNEQFF
>TRBV19|TRBJ2-6|17
CASSIPPGTGNVETLTF
>TRBV5-4|TRBJ2-1|14
CASSLASGTGEQFF
>TRBV5-6|TRBJ2-1|12
CASSLGSGKQFF
>TRBV28|TRBJ2-3|13
CASNQGATDTQYF
>TRBV2|TRBJ1-2|15
CASRSRQGHNYGYTF
>TRBV5-1|TRBJ2-3|17
CASMKGEHTGGTDTQYF
>TRBV11-2|TRBJ2-7|19
CASSLALTPGTSTLYEQYF
>TRBV28|TRBJ1-6|17
CASSLWGQGVSASPLHF
>TRBV2|TRBJ1-2|13
CASSEGQVYGYTF
>TRBV6-1|TRBJ2-5|13
CASSATLGETQYF
>TRBV5-1|TRBJ2-5|13
CASSSQGGETQYF
>TRBV30|TRBJ2-3|14
CAWRVSGAPDTQYF
>TRBV7-8|TRBJ1-2|13
CASSPTDHYGYTF
>TRBV6-5|.|15
CASSRAGSPIYEQYF
>TRBV30|TRBJ2-7|16
CAWSTGGRGRTYEQYF
>TRBV27|.|13
CASSGPGGDEQYF